The 30 T cell receptor beta chains in this list originate from one sample, sequenced in a study of blood T cell repertoires in COVID-19. TCRdb's table, derived via immunoSEQ multiplex PCR, lists solely in-frame clones and lacks some. Among more than 300,000 clones listed, roughly nine tenths were seen once. The sample consisted of PBMCs or T cells enriched from blood (not recorded which). Source of these receptors: a woman in her twenties or thirties who had been exposed to COVID-19.

Regarding this clone: Likely a read error: the CDR3 ends without its conserved phenylalanine or tryptophan. J is TRBJ2-4 and V is TRBV5-1, with 12 bases lining up with TRBD1. The V and J ends lost 1 base and 9 bases, in that order; junction bases with no gene match: 11. The CDR3 has 17 amino acids. Germline CDR1 SGHRS, CDR2 YFSETQ. Here the CDR3 reads CASSLWDRGRKGGIQYL. In nucleotides, the CDR3 is TGCGCCAGCAGCTTGTGGGACAGGGGGCGCAAAGGGGGCATTCAGTACTTA.

J is TRBJ2-7 and V is TRBV11-2, with a tentative D call TRBD1 (7 bases). Trimming cost V 1 base and J 6 bases, with 10 bases left between them. The CDR3 runs to 13 residues. CDR1 is SGHAT and CDR2 is FQNNGV in the germline V gene. CDR3 DNA: TGTGCCAGCAGCTTAGTCAGGGGGGTCGAGCAGTACTTC. This encodes CASSLVRGVEQYF.

The chain couples TRBV7-9 to TRBJ2-7; D remains ambiguous. Germline values: CDR1 SEHNR, CDR2 FQNEAQ (reference sequence). There are 15 residues in the CDR3. Between the trimmed V and J ends, which lost 3 bases and 2 bases, there was a span of 14 bases. As DNA, the CDR3 is TGTGCCAGCAGCTTTGGCCCCGGGTGGACCTACGAGCAGTACTTC. Its translation: CASSFGPGWTYEQYF.

The chain joins TRBV28 to TRBJ1-3; D uncertain. The ends were cut back, 4 bases at V and 1 base at J, with 11 bases in the middle. Germline V gives CDR1 MDHEN, CDR2 SYDVKM. The CDR3 sequence is 15 residues long. This CDR3 reads CASSWEPASGNTIYF. CDR3 nucleotides: TGTGCCAGCAGTTGGGAGCCGGCATCTGGAAACACCATATATTTT.

This sequence joins TRBV11-1 and TRBJ2-7; D may be TRBD2 (7 bases). The CDR3 sequence is 15 residues long. Trimming removed 6 bases at V and 0 bases at J, with 15 bases between. CDR1 is SGHAT and CDR2 is FQDESV in the germline V gene (reference sequence). The CDR3 region is CASRSRGASSYEQYF. For the CDR3, the DNA is TGTGCCAGCAGGTCCCGGGGGGCGAGCTCCTACGAGCAGTACTTC.

J is TRBJ1-6 and V is TRBV7-8; D is possibly TRBD1 (5 bases). The germline V gene has CDR1 SGHVS and CDR2 FQNEAQ. The V end lost 1 base, the J end lost 8 bases, and 15 bases lay between the germline ends. The CDR3 runs 16 residues. This CDR3 reads CASSLVGAAGDSPLHF. DNA of the CDR3: TGTGCCAGCAGCTTAGTAGGGGCGGCCGGAGATTCACCCCTCCACTTT.

CDR3 in amino acids: CASSQSQVVKNIQYF. The DNA for the CDR3 is TGCGCCAGCAGCCAATCACAGGTCGTCAAAAACATTCAGTACTTC. This chain joins TRBV4-3 and TRBJ2-4; tentative D call: TRBD1 (5 bases). Trimming took 2 bases from V and 3 from J, leaving 11 bases between them. The CDR3 contains 15 residues. Germline V gives CDR1 LGHNA, CDR2 YSLEER.

The V call is TRBV10-3, the J call TRBJ2-5; TRBD2 matches at 7 bases. The CDR3 loop spans 16 amino acids. CDR1 is ENHRY and CDR2 is SYGVKD in the germline V gene. V shed 0 bases and J 7 bases; nucleotides not matched to a gene: 11. The CDR3 loop reads CAISESRLADEVTQYF. CDR3 in DNA: TGTGCCATCAGTGAGTCCAGACTAGCAGACGAGGTGACCCAGTACTTC.

This chain connects TRBV10-3 to TRBJ2-1; 11 nucleotides agree with TRBD1. V dropped 6 bases and J dropped 7; count of bases not matched to a gene: 14. This CDR3 comprises 17 residues. Germline V CDR1 and CDR2: ENHRY, SYGVKD. In DNA form, the CDR3 reads TGTGCCATCAGCCAGTCGGTTGGACAGGGGGCGTTGAATGAGCAGTTCTTC. Translating gives CAISQSVGQGALNEQFF.

The chain carries TRBV19 and TRBJ1-5; 7 bases are shared with TRBD1. V lost 5 bases to trimming and J lost 2 bases; unmatched junction nucleotides: 18. This CDR3 has 19 residues. Germline V CDR1 and CDR2: LNHDA, SQIVND (reference sequence). CDR3 loop: CASSYLGEEGARGNQPQHF. The DNA for the CDR3 is TGTGCCAGTAGTTATTTAGGTGAAGAGGGGGCGCGGGGCAATCAGCCCCAGCATTTT.

The chain employs TRBV10-3 and TRBJ2-3; TRBD1 might be the D (6 bases). The V gene lost 5 bases and the J gene lost 0 bases, with 9 bases spanning the gap. Germline-derived CDR1 and CDR2 are ENHRY and SYGVKD. CDR3 length equals 14 residues. CDR3 in DNA: TGTGCCATCAGTTCAGGGGATAGCACAGATACGCAGTATTTT. It is translated as CAISSGDSTDTQYF.

This chain links TRBV3-1 (or the pseudogene TRBV3-2) with TRBJ1-2; 7 nucleotides match TRBD1. Losses at the gene ends were 6 bases for V and 4 bases for J; bases not matched to a gene: 8. Germline V CDR1 and CDR2: LGHDT, YNNKEL (reference sequence). The CDR3 runs 14 residues. This CDR3 reads CASRGTEPFYGYTF. CDR3 in DNA: TGTGCCAGCAGGGGGACAGAACCCTTCTATGGCTACACCTTC.

This sequence joins TRBV3-1 (or the pseudogene TRBV3-2) and TRBJ2-3; D ambiguous. CDR1 and CDR2 (germline): LGHDT, YNNKEL (reference sequence). Trimming removed 1 base from V and 9 bases from J, with 5 bases in between. There are 11 residues in the CDR3. The CDR3 spells CASSQAMTQYF. The DNA of the CDR3 is TGTGCCAGCAGCCAAGCTATGACGCAGTATTTT.

This rearrangement joins TRBV6-1 to TRBJ2-3; D is perhaps TRBD1 (6 bases). V lost 1 base and J lost 2, with 13 bases in between. Germline lookup yields CDR1 MNHNS and CDR2 SASEGT. This CDR3 is built from 16 residues. CDR3 amino acids: CASSEGRQGFTDTQYF. CDR3 DNA: TGTGCCAGCAGTGAAGGGCGCCAGGGGTTCACAGATACGCAGTATTTT.

The chain carries TRBV4-1 and TRBJ1-5, with 9 bases lining up with TRBD1. The CDR3 runs 15 residues. V dropped 4 bases and J dropped 6; count of bases not matched to a gene: 7. Per germline, CDR1 MGHRA and CDR2 YSYEKL. CDR3: CASSLRTGDSQPQHF. The CDR3 nucleotides read TGCGCCAGCAGCCTAAGGACAGGGGATAGTCAGCCCCAGCATTTT.

This clone appeared a single time. V usage is TRBV5-1 and J usage is TRBJ1-3, with TRBD1 as a possible D gene (5 bases). The V and J ends lost 4 bases and 8 bases respectively, with 10 bases between them. This CDR3 is 12 amino acids long. The V gene's germline CDR1 is SGHRS and CDR2 YFSETQ. In DNA form, the CDR3 reads TGCGCCAGCAGCCCAGGGATCGACACCATATATTTT. Its protein product is CASSPGIDTIYF.

The chain uses TRBV27 and TRBJ1-2; D ambiguous. Germline V gene sequence: CDR1 MNHEY, CDR2 SMNVEV (reference sequence). This CDR3 contains 13 residues. Trimming took 3 bases from V and 0 from J, leaving 5 bases between them. This chain's CDR3 is CASSFTANYGYTF. The CDR3 nucleotides are TGTGCCAGCAGTTTTACAGCTAACTATGGCTACACCTTC.

The rearrangement uses TRBV15 and TRBJ1-3; the match to TRBD1 covers 8 bases. V dropped 3 bases and J dropped 4; count of bases not matched to a gene: 2. This CDR3 has 14 residues. Germline assignment: CDR1 LNHNV and CDR2 YYDKDF (reference sequence). The CDR3 region has the DNA TGTGCCACCAGCAGCCGGGACAGGGGAAACACCATATATTTT. It is translated as CATSSRDRGNTIYF.

The chain joins TRBV11-2 to TRBJ2-5; D is possibly TRBD2 (5 bases). Germline assignment: CDR1 SGHAT and CDR2 FQNNGV. The CDR3 spans 18 residues. Trimming left V 1 base short and J 3 bases short, with 21 bases between. The CDR3 DNA reads TGTGCCAGCAGCTTAGTGTCCGTGTGGGAGAGGGCAAAAGAGACCCAGTACTTC. Translating it yields CASSLVSVWERAKETQYF.

This clone was seen a single time. The CDR3 loop reads CASSPGTGGNEKLFF. The CDR3 nucleotides are TGCGCCAGCAGCCCCGGGACAGGGGGGAATGAAAAACTGTTTTTT. The chain has TRBV5-1 and TRBJ1-4; 11 positions agree with TRBD1. The V segment lost 4 bases and the J segment 5 bases; nucleotides outside the gene matches: 4. Germline V CDR1 and CDR2: SGHRS, YFSETQ. The length of the CDR3 is 15 residues.

The rearrangement joins TRBV19 to TRBJ1-5; D is uncertain. Germline CDR1 reads LNHDA; CDR2 reads SQIVND (reference sequence). The CDR3 sequence is 15 residues long. The germline V and J ends were trimmed by 1 base and 1 base, with 8 bases remaining between them. As DNA, the CDR3 is TGTGCCAGTAGTATAGTGGGAGACAGCAATCAGCCCCAGCATTTT. It yields the protein CASSIVGDSNQPQHF. Using reference TRBV19 and TRBJ1-5 for the parts outside the CDR3, the full variable domain is DGGITQSPKYLFRKEGQNVTLSCEQNLNHDAMYWYRQDPGQGLRLIYYSQIVNDFQKGDIAEGYSVSREKKESFPLTVTSAQKNPTAFYLCASSIVGDSNQPQHFGDGTRLSIL.

The chain joins TRBV7-2 to TRBJ1-2; D gene uncertain. This CDR3 is 13 amino acids long. Trimming took 6 bases from V and 8 from J, leaving 16 bases between them. CDR1 is SGHTA, CDR2 FQGNSA, per germline. CDR3 sequence: CASRSTPSGGYTF. In nucleotides, the CDR3 is TGTGCCAGCAGATCGACTCCATCTGGAGGCTACACCTTC.

As for this clone: This sample includes further DNA sequences coding for the same CDR3. The V gene is TRBV7-2, the J gene TRBJ1-6, with 10 bases identical to TRBD1. Trimming cost V 1 base and J 10 bases; bases outside gene matches: 1. Germline V gives CDR1 SGHTA, CDR2 FQGNSA. The CDR3 length is 14 residues. CDR3 sequence reads: CASSLGTGGSPLHF. CDR3 in DNA: TGTGCCAGCAGCTTAGGGACAGGGGGATCACCCCTCCACTTT.

This rearrangement joins TRBV28 to TRBJ1-2, with D unclear. The CDR3 is 15 residues long. CDR1 is MDHEN, CDR2 SYDVKM, per germline. V was trimmed by 6 bases and J by 0 bases, leaving 14 bases between them. The chain's CDR3 is CASRREGPTNYGYTF. In DNA form, the CDR3 reads TGTGCCAGCAGGAGGGAGGGCCCCACTAACTATGGCTACACCTTC.

The chain combines TRBV5-4 with TRBJ2-3, with 7 bases that match TRBD2. The CDR3 consists of 16 residues. Germline CDR1 and CDR2: SGHNT and YYREEE (reference sequence). V gave up 3 bases and J gave up 0 bases; unmatched junction bases: 7. The CDR3 DNA follows: TGTGCCAGCAGCTCAGGGACTATTCCTAGCACAGATACGCAGTATTTT. Amino acid sequence: CASSSGTIPSTDTQYF.

This clone was counted a few times. This chain uses TRBV27 with TRBJ1-6; possibly TRBD1 for D (6 bases). The CDR3 has 18 amino acids. The germline gives CDR1 MNHEY, CDR2 SMNVEV (reference sequence). Trimming shortened V by 2 bases and J by 0 bases, and 14 bases separated the two germline ends. Here the CDR3 DNA reads TGTGCCAGCAGTTTAGAGACAGGAGCAAGCTCCTATAATTCACCCCTCCACTTT. Protein product: CASSLETGASSYNSPLHF.

This clone has only a few counts. The chain employs TRBV3-1 (or the pseudogene TRBV3-2) and TRBJ1-5; 8 bases fit TRBD1. This CDR3 contains 15 residues. J gave up 2 bases and V 4 bases, and 4 bases lay outside the gene matches. The germline gives CDR1 LGHDT, CDR2 YNNKEL (reference sequence). This CDR3 is CASSPMTGGNQPQHF. Written as DNA, the CDR3 is TGTGCCAGCAGCCCCATGACAGGGGGCAATCAGCCCCAGCATTTT.

This clone was seen only once. The CDR3 DNA sequence: TGTGCCAGTAGTTTCCTAGCGGGCGTCACAGATACGCAGTATTTT. Translated, it gives CASSFLAGVTDTQYF. The rearrangement joins TRBV19 to TRBJ2-3, with TRBD2 identical over 8 bases. Trimming cost V 5 bases and J 2 bases; bases outside gene matches: 6. Germline CDR1 LNHDA, CDR2 SQIVND (reference sequence). This CDR3 region has 15 residues.

In DNA, the CDR3 is TGCGCCAGCAGCCAAACAGGGGTGGTCAAAAACATTCAGTACTTC. Its protein is CASSQTGVVKNIQYF. This rearrangement joins TRBV4-3 to TRBJ2-4, with 7 bases fitting TRBD1. Germline CDR1 and CDR2: LGHNA and YSLEER. The CDR3 runs to 15 residues. The V gene end was trimmed by 2 bases and the J gene end by 3 bases; junction bases not matched to a gene: 4.

The rearrangement uses TRBV19 and TRBJ1-1; possible D gene TRBD1, 5 bases. In germline, CDR1 is LNHDA, CDR2 SQIVND (reference sequence). The ends were cut back, 4 bases at V and 8 bases at J, with 17 bases in the middle. This CDR3 has 14 amino acids. In DNA form, the CDR3 reads TGTGCCAGTAGTACCCTACGACAGACGGAGGAAGCTTTCTTT. This gives the protein CASSTLRQTEEAFF.